This T cell receptor (beta chain) was documented in a study of T cell clonotyping in hematopoietic cell transplantation (dated by TCRdb to about 2021). Regarding the complete study: In the study, around 130 blood samples were gathered from 35 consecutive transplant recipients and their related donors. Recruitment of patients was conducted between 2015 and 2017, and follow-up was continued until late 2020 or death. Study-level results and caveats: After transplant, TCR diversity in recipients dropped, and pathologically expanded clonotypes increased progressively from day 30 to day 180. Donor and pretransplant recipient Inverse Simpson Index values predicted broader posttransplant TCR repertoire diversity. The sample size was limited, and because cells were not sorted, the contributions of CD4 and CD8 repertoires could not be separated. Only a small fraction of recipient repertoires overlapped donor repertoires, with over 95% appearing de novo at the given depth.

The CDR3 has 14 amino acids, counting the end cysteine and phenylalanine. Solely the CDR3 DNA is kept, with 42 bases framed from the first base. V sheds 0 bases and J sheds 9 bases, leaving 15 bases between their ends. The CDR1 and CDR2 encoded by the germline V gene are SGHDT and YYEEEE. The intended sense of this specimen's time point label: 30 days after allo-HCT. Blood from recipients was drawn about 28 days before transplant and again at days 30, 100 and 180 after transplant. Nuclei Lysis Solution was used to extract genomic DNA from fresh or cryopreserved unfractionated peripheral blood mononuclear cells. Note on this clone: Its antigen is currently not known. Per-base quality was not reported, and no clone a single base away is much larger than it.

With the immunoSEQ assay, which is a bias-controlled multiplex PCR relying on V- and J-specific primers, TCR beta CDR3 regions were amplified from genomic DNA. A second PCR step added a proprietary barcode and Illumina adapter sequences to the CDR3 amplicons. CDR3 libraries were sequenced on an Illumina MiSeq instrument. In the source study's methods: immunoSEQ Analyzer 3.0 was used for export and quality control, with R Bioconductor and Immunarch used for downstream analyses. Repertoire metrics were calculated using only productive rearrangements within the normalized downsampled data set. Clonotypes larger than 5 templates in the normalized cohort were defined as pathologically expanded. The Inverse Simpson Index was used to measure repertoire diversity. The non-normalized data set was used for CMV-specificity analyses so that all clonotypes could be captured. This is the immuneACCESS table as TCRdb keeps it, with only in-frame sequences that have V and J called. A part of the clones is gone; compared with another copy, unresolved V genes explain less than half, and the rest is unexplained. That table furnishes V, J and clone size, whereas the DNA furnished D and trimming. For this sample the table gives under 12,000 clones, of which 46% were detected only once. The ten largest account for roughly 8.5% of the sample.

Material: PBMCs, obtained 30 days after allogeneic stem cell transplant. The TCR originated in a male patient in his forties or fifties who had an allogeneic stem cell transplant from an unrelated donor, so the T cells may come from the graft donor. Some clones in this sample may be carry-over from other donors' samples. The chain uses TRBV5-6 and TRBJ1-2, and the D gene may be TRBD1, 5 bases matching. The DNA is as follows: TGTGCCAGCAGCTTGGCAGGGAATGTTCGGAGCTACACCTTC. Its amino acids are CASSLAGNVRSYTF.